The clone carrying this T cell receptor beta chain was detected many times. Its antigen is not known. Looked up from germline, CDR1 is SGHDT and CDR2 is YYEEEE. This CDR3 contains 16 residues. Trimming stripped 0 bases from V and 0 bases from J, with 9 bases between. Treatment noted: skin biopsy from PPD injection site in Mantoux-positive individual. An oligonucleotide containing a UMI was ligated to the 3' end of TCR cDNA. This entry is derived from a study of naive and memory T cell subsets. General study results and limits: This RNA-based method may be sensitive to activation-related transcript changes.

Ligated cDNA underwent four rounds of PCR with nested alpha and beta constant region primers and SP2. A single record per CDR3 protein comes from TCRdb applying MiXCR to the UMI-ligation and nested PCR reads. The table records more than 20,000 distinct CDR3 sequences, 6% of them present only once. The sequenced sample was skin, obtained from a tuberculin skin test site. The J gene is TRBJ2-2, the V gene TRBV5-6; D unclear. The TCR originated in an adult in good health. CDR3: CASSLGGLTNTGELFF. In nucleotides, the CDR3 is TGTGCCAGCAGCTTGGGGGGTTTAACGAACACCGGGGAGCTGTTTTTT. The full variable domain, completed using reference TRBV5-6 and TRBJ2-2, is DAGVTQSPTHLIKTRGQQVTLRCSPKSGHDTVSWYQQALGQGPQFIFQYYEEEERQRGNFPDRFSGHQFPNYSSELNVNALLLGDSALYLCASSLGGLTNTGELFFGEGSRLTVL.